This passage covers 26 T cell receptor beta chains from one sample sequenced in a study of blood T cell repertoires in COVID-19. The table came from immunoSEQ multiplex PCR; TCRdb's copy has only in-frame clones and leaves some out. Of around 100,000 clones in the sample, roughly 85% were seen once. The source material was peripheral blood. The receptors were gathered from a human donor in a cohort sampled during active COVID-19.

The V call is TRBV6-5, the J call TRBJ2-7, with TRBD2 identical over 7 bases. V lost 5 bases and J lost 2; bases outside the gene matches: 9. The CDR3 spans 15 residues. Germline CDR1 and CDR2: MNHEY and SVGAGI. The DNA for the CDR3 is TGTGCCAGCAGTCTTACGGGGGGACGCACCTACGAGCAGTACTTC. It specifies CASSLTGGRTYEQYF.

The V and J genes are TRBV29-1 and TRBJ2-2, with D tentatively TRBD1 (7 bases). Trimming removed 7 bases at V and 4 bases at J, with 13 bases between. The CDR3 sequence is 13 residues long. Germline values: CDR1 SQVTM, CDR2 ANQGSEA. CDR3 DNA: TGCAGCGCCGCCCAGGGGGGCACCGGGGAGCTGTTTTTT. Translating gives CSAAQGGTGELFF.

The chain's CDR3 is CASSPGQLEQYF. The CDR3 nucleotides read TGTGCCAGCAGCCCAGGACAACTCGAGCAGTACTTC. V and J are TRBV7-8 and TRBJ2-7; perhaps TRBD1 as D (5 bases). The V end lost 5 bases, the J end lost 6 bases, and 11 bases lay between the germline ends. The CDR3 runs to 12 residues. CDR1 SGHVS and CDR2 FQNEAQ come from the germline V gene.

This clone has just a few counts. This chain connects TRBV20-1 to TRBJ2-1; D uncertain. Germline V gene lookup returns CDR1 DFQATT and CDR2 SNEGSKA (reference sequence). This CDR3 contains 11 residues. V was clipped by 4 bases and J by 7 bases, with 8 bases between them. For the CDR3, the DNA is TGCAGTGCTACCCCTAGTAATGAGCAGTTCTTC. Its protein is CSATPSNEQFF.

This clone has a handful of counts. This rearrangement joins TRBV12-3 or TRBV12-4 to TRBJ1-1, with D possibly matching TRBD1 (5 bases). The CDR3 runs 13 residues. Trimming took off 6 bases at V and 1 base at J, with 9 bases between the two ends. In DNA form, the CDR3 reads TGTGCCAGCAGCTGGGGGGGGAACACTGAAGCTTTCTTT. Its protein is CASSWGGNTEAFF.

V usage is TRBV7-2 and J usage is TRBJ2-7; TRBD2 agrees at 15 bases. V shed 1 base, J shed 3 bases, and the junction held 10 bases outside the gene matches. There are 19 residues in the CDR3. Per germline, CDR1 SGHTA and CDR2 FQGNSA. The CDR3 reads CASSLGGGPGLAGGYEQYF. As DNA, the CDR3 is TGTGCCAGCAGCTTAGGGGGAGGCCCGGGACTAGCGGGGGGCTACGAGCAGTACTTC.

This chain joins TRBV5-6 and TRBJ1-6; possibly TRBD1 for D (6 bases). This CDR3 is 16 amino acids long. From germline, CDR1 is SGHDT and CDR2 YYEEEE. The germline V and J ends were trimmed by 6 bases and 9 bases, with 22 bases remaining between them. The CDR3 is CASTSLEFAGVSPLHF. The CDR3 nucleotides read TGTGCCAGCACCAGTCTTGAATTTGCAGGGGTTTCACCCCTCCACTTT. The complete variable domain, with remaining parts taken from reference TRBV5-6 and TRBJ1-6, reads DAGVTQSPTHLIKTRGQQVTLRCSPKSGHDTVSWYQQALGQGPQFIFQYYEEEERQRGNFPDRFSGHQFPNYSSELNVNALLLGDSALYLCASTSLEFAGVSPLHFGNGTRLTVT.

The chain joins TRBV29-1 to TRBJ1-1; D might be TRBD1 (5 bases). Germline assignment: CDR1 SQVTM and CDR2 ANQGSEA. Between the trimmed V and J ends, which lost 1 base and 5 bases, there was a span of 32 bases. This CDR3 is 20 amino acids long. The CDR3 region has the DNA TGCAGCGTTGAAGTGGGCGTTAGGGGTACAGGACCTTATTCGGTGACTGAAGCTTTCTTT. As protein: CSVEVGVRGTGPYSVTEAFF.

CDR3 region: CASSAPLVVWGYTF. The CDR3 DNA sequence: TGTGCCAGCAGCGCGCCCCTGGTTGTTTGGGGCTACACCTTC. The chain has TRBV6-2 or TRBV6-3 and TRBJ1-2; D unclear. Looked up from germline, CDR1 is MNHEY and CDR2 is SVGEGT. The CDR3 totals 14 residues. Trimming pared 6 bases from V and 8 bases from J, leaving 19 bases between.

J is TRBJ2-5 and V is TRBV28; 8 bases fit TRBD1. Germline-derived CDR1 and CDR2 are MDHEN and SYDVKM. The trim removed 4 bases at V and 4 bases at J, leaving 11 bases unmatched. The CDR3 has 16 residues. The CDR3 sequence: CASSSPRGRGLETQYF. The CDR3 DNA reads TGTGCCAGCAGTTCCCCCAGGGGGCGCGGATTAGAGACCCAGTACTTC.

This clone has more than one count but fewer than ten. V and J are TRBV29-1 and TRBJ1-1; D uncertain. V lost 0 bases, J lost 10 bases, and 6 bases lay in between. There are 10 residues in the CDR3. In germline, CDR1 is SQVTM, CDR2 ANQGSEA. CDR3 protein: CSVEDSVAFF. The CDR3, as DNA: TGCAGCGTTGAAGACTCGGTAGCTTTCTTT. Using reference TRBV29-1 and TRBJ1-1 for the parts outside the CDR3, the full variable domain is SAVISQKPSRDICQRGTSLTIQCQVDSQVTMMFWYRQQPGQSLTLIATANQGSEATYESGFVIDKFPISRPNLTFSTLTVSNMSPEDSSIYLCSVEDSVAFFGQGTRLTVV.

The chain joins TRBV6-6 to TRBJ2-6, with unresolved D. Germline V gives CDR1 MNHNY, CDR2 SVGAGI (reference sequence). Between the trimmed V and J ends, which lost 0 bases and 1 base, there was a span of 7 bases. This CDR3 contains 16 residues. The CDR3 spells CASSYSRGSGANVLTF. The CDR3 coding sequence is TGTGCCAGCAGTTACTCGAGAGGATCTGGGGCCAACGTCCTGACTTTC.

This CDR3 reads CSVQRTNYGYTF. In DNA form, the CDR3 reads TGCAGCGTTCAGCGGACCAACTATGGCTACACCTTC. The chain links TRBV29-1 to TRBJ1-2; D unresolved. This CDR3 spans 12 amino acids. Germline CDR1 reads SQVTM; CDR2 reads ANQGSEA. Trimming removed 5 bases at V and 2 bases at J, with 9 bases between.

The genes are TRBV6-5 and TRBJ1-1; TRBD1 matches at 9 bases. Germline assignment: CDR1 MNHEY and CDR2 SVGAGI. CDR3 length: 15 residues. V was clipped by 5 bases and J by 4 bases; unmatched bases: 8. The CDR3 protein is CASSTGTGTGTEAFF. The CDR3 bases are TGTGCCAGCAGTACTGGGACAGGGACGGGCACTGAAGCTTTCTTT.

CDR3 sequence (DNA): TGTGCCAGCAGCCAAGACTACAATCAGCCCCAGCATTTT. The encoded protein is CASSQDYNQPQHF. The J gene is TRBJ1-5, the V gene TRBV3-1 (or the pseudogene TRBV3-2), with D hard to call. The germline CDR1 and CDR2 sequences are LGHDT and YNNKEL (reference sequence). CDR3 length: 13 residues. The V end was cut by 0 bases, the J end by 3 bases, with 3 bases between.

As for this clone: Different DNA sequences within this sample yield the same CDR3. CDR3 bases: TGCGCCAGCAGCTTGGGTCAGGGGGACCAGCCCCAGCATTTT. Protein sequence: CASSLGQGDQPQHF. The rearrangement joins TRBV5-1 to TRBJ1-5, with TRBD1 identical over 7 bases. The CDR3 is made up of 14 amino acids. The trim removed 0 bases at V and 7 bases at J, leaving 4 bases unmatched. Germline loops: CDR1 SGHRS, CDR2 YFSETQ.

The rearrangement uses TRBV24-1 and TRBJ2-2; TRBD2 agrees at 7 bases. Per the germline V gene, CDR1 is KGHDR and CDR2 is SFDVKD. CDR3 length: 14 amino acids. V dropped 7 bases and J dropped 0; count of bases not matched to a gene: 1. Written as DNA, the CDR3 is TGTGCCACCAGGGGACTACCGAACACCGGGGAGCTGTTTTTT. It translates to CATRGLPNTGELFF.

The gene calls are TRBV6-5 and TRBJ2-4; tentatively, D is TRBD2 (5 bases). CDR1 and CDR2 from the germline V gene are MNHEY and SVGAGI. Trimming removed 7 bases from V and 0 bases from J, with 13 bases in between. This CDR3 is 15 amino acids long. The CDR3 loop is CASNAGLLAKNIQYF. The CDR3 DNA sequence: TGTGCCAGCAACGCAGGACTGCTAGCCAAAAACATTCAGTACTTC.

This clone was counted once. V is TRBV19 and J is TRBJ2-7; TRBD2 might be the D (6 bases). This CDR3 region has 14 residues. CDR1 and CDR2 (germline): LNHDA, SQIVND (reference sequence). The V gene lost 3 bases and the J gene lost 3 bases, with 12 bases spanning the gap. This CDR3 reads CASSMDSGRYEQYF. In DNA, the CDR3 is TGTGCCAGTAGTATGGATAGCGGCCGCTACGAGCAGTACTTC.

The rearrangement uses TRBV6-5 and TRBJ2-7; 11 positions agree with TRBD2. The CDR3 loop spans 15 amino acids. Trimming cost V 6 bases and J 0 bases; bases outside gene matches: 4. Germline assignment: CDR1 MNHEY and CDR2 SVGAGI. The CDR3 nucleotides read TGTGCCAGCAGGGTAACTAGCGGGGGCTCCTACGAGCAGTACTTC. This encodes CASRVTSGGSYEQYF.

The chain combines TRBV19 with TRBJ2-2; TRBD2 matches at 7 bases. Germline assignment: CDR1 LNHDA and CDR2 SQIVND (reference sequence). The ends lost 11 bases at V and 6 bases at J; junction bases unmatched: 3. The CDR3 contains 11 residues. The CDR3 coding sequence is TGTGCCTCGAGCGGGGCCGGGGAGCTGTTTTTT. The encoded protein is CASSGAGELFF.

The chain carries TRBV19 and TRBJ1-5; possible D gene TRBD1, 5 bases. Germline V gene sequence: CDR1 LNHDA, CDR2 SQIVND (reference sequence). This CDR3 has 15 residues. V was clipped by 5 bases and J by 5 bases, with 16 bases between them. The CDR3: CASSFETASYQPQHF. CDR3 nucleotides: TGTGCCAGTAGTTTCGAGACAGCGTCTTATCAGCCCCAGCATTTT.

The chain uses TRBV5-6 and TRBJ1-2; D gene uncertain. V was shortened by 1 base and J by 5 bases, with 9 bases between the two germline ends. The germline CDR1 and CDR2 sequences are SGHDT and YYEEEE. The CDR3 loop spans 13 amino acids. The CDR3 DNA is TGTGCCAGCAGCTTGATACGACAATATGGCTACACCTTC. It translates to CASSLIRQYGYTF.

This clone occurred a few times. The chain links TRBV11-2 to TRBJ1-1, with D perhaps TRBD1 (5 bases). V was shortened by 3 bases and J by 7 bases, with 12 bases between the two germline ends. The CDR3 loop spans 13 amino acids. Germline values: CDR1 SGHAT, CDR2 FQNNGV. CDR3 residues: CASSFRGGDEAFF. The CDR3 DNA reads TGTGCCAGCAGCTTCCGGGGGGGGGATGAAGCTTTCTTT.

This chain's CDR3 is CSASDSRVNEQFF. In nucleotides, the CDR3 is TGCAGTGCTAGTGACAGTCGGGTCAATGAGCAGTTCTTC. The rearrangement links TRBV20-1 to TRBJ2-1; D might be TRBD1 (5 bases). Per germline, CDR1 DFQATT and CDR2 SNEGSKA (reference sequence). V lost 3 bases and J 6 bases, leaving 12 bases between the germline ends. CDR3 length: 13 residues.

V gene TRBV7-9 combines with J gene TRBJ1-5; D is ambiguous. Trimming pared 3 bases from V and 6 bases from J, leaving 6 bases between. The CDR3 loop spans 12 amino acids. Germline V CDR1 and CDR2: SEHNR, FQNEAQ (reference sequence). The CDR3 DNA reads TGTGCCAGCAGCTTTGCCGGTCAGCCCCAGCATTTT. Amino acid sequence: CASSFAGQPQHF.